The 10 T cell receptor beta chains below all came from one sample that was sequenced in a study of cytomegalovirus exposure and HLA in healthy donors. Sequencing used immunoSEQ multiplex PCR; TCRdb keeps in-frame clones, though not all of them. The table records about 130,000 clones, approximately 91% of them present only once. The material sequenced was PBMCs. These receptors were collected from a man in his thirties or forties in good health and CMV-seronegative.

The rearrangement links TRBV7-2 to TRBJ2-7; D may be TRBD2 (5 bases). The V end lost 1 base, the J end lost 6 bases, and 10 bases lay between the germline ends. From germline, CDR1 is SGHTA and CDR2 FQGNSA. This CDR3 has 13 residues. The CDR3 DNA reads TGTGCCAGCAGCTTAGTAACTAGACGCGAGCAGTACTTC. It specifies CASSLVTRREQYF.

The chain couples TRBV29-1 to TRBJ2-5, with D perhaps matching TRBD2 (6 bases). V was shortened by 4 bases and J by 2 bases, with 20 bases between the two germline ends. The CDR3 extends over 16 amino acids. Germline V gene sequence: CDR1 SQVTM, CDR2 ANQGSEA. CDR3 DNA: TGCAGCGTTGGGTGGGTCATTGGGACTGATCAAGAGACCCAGTACTTC. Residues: CSVGWVIGTDQETQYF.

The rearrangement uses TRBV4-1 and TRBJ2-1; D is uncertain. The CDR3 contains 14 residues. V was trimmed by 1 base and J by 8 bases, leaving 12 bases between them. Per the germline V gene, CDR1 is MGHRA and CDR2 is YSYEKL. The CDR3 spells CASSQVTGSDEQFF. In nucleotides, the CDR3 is TGCGCCAGCAGCCAAGTCACCGGGTCCGATGAGCAGTTCTTC.

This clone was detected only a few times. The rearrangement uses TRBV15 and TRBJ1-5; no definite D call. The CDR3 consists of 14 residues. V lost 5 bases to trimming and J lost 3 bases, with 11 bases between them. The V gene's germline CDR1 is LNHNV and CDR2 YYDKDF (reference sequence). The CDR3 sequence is CATSSAENNQPQHF. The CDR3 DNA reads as TGTGCCACCAGCTCCGCGGAAAACAATCAGCCCCAGCATTTT.

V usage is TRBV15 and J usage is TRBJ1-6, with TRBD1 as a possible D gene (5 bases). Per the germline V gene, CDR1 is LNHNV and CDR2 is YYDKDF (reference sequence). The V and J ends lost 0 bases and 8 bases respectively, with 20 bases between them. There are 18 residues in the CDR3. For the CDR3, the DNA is TGTGCCACCAGCAGAGAGAGCGCAGGGACTCGTTTTGATTCACCCCTCCACTTT. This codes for CATSRESAGTRFDSPLHF.

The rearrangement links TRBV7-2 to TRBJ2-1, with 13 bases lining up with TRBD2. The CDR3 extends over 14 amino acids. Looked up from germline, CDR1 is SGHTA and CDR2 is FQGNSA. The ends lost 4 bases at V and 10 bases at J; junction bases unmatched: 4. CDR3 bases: TGTGCCAGCAGCTCCGGACTAGCGGGAGAAGAGCAGTTCTTC. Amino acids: CASSSGLAGEEQFF.

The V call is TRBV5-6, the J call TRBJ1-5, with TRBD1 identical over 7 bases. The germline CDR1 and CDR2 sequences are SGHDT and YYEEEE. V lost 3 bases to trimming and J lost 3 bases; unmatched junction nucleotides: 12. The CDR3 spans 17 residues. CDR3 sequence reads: CASSSSRTGFTNQPQHF. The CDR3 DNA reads TGTGCCAGCAGCTCTTCACGGACAGGCTTTACCAATCAGCCCCAGCATTTT. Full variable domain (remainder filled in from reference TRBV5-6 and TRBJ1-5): DAGVTQSPTHLIKTRGQQVTLRCSPKSGHDTVSWYQQALGQGPQFIFQYYEEEERQRGNFPDRFSGHQFPNYSSELNVNALLLGDSALYLCASSSSRTGFTNQPQHFGDGTRLSIL.

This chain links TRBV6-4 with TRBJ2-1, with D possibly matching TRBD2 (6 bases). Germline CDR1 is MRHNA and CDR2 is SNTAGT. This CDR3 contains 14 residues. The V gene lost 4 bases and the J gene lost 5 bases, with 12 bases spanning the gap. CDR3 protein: CASSGLGGDNEQFF. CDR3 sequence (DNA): TGTGCCAGCAGTGGACTAGGAGGGGACAATGAGCAGTTCTTC.

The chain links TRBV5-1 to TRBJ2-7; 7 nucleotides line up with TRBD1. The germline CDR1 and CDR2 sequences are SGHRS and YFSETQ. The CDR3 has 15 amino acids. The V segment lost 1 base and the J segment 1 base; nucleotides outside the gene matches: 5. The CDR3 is CASSLPDRESYEQYF. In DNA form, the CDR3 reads TGCGCCAGCAGCTTGCCCGACAGGGAGTCCTACGAGCAGTACTTC. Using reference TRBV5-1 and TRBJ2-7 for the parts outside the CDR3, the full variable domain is KAGVTQTPRYLIKTRGQQVTLSCSPISGHRSVSWYQQTPGQGLQFLFEYFSETQRNKGNFPGRFSGRQFSNSRSEMNVSTLELGDSALYLCASSLPDRESYEQYFGPGTRLTVT.

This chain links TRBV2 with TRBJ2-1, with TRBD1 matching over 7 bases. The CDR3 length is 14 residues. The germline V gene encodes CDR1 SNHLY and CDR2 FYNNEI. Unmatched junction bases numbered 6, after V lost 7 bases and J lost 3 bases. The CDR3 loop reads CASTPRTGYNEQFF. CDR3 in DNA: TGTGCCAGCACACCACGGACAGGCTACAATGAGCAGTTCTTC. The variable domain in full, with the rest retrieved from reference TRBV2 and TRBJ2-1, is EPEVTQTPSHQVTQMGQEVILRCVPISNHLYFYWYRQILGQKVEFLVSFYNNEISEKSEIFDDQFSVERPDGSNFTLKIRSTKLEDSAMYFCASTPRTGYNEQFFGPGTRLTVL.